This TCR beta chain was documented in a study of blood T cell repertoires in COVID-19. Data came from immunoSEQ multiplex PCR; TCRdb stores just in-frame clones and leaves some out. Here the sample spans more than 90,000 clones, approximately 85% being singletons. Germline V lookup: CDR1 SGHTA, CDR2 FQGTGA. CDR3 length: 12 amino acids. Trimming took off 5 bases at V and 9 bases at J, with 13 bases between the two ends. This receptor was identified in a human donor in a cohort sampled during active COVID-19. Sequencing input: peripheral blood. The chain carries TRBV7-3 and TRBJ1-2; no reliable D call. The CDR3 spells CASSQDGVSYTF. CDR3 coding DNA: TGTGCCAGCAGCCAAGACGGGGTTAGCTACACCTTC.